Listed below are T cell receptor beta chains from one sample, sequenced in a study of tumor-infiltrating lymphocytes in primary liver carcinoma. Each CDR3 protein is one row after TCRdb ran MiXCR on the multiplex PCR reads. Among some 110,000 distinct CDR3 sequences listed, 64% were seen once. Specimen: liver tumor tissue from sampling region 3. The receptors were gathered from a woman in her sixties with primary liver carcinoma and hepatitis B virus infection. CDR3s include the opening cysteine and the closing phenylalanine or tryptophan. Clone size is shown for a subset of rows, as once, few, many or a class of expanded clone.

abundance: many; v_gene: TRBV7-9; j_gene: TRBJ2-1; CDR3aa: CASSPELAGGYNEQFF
abundance: NA; v_gene: TRBV18; j_gene: TRBJ2-1; CDR3aa: CASSPPSGDYNELFF
abundance: once; v_gene: TRBV11-2; j_gene: TRBJ2-1; CDR3aa: CPSSFWGRAYNEQFF
abundance: NA; v_gene: TRBV5-6; j_gene: TRBJ1-3; CDR3aa: CASSRYGKENTICF
abundance: many; v_gene: TRBV4-2; j_gene: TRBJ2-1; CDR3aa: CASSPRDRVNEQFF
abundance: NA; v_gene: TRBV11-2; j_gene: TRBJ2-5; CDR3aa: CASSGRGSGAETQYF
abundance: NA; v_gene: TRBV5-1; j_gene: TRBJ1-1; CDR3aa: CASSLDTVRGVNTEAFF
abundance: NA; v_gene: TRBV6-6; j_gene: TRBJ1-1; CDR3aa: CASRGRSLYSEAFF
abundance: once; v_gene: TRBV11-3; j_gene: TRBJ2-1; CDR3aa: CASSAGHGGLARGFNEQFF
abundance: few; v_gene: TRBV4-2; j_gene: TRBJ2-7; CDR3aa: CVSSQGDGLARSYGQYF
abundance: NA; v_gene: TRBV2; j_gene: TRBJ1-2; CDR3aa: CASSGNPGQLYGYTF
abundance: NA; v_gene: TRBV7-9; j_gene: TRBJ2-5; CDR3aa: CASSLVLLGDREEETQYF
abundance: NA; v_gene: TRBV19; j_gene: TRBJ1-2; CDR3aa: CASSFERTANYDYTF
abundance: NA; v_gene: TRBV11-3; j_gene: TRBJ2-7; CDR3aa: CARSPHRGVYEQYF
abundance: NA; v_gene: TRBV29-1; j_gene: TRBJ1-1; CDR3aa: CGVAGRLMNTEAFF
abundance: many; v_gene: TRBV4-1; j_gene: TRBJ1-4; CDR3aa: CASSQEKNRGDLNEKLFF
abundance: NA; v_gene: TRBV11-2; j_gene: TRBJ2-2; CDR3aa: CASSHEAPGGLFF